Listed below are T cell receptor beta chains from one sample, sequenced in a study of blood T cell repertoires in COVID-19. The table came from immunoSEQ multiplex PCR; TCRdb's copy has only in-frame clones and leaves some out. The sample carries 250,000 to 300,000 clones, roughly 87% recorded once. The source material was peripheral blood. Source of these receptors: a young woman with acute or convalescent COVID-19. CDR3s include the opening cysteine and the closing phenylalanine or tryptophan. The D gene is left open where the match is weak. The listing skips clone size in some rows; elsewhere it reads once, few, many or a size class.

CDR3aa: CASTSRASEGNQPQHF
CDR3nt: TGTGCCAGCACCTCCCGGGCCTCGGAGGGCAATCAGCCCCAGCATTTT
v_gene: TRBV2
d_gene: -
j_gene: TRBJ1-5
abundance: -

CDR3aa: CASSEKKKGLARTDTQYF
CDR3nt: TGTGCCAGCAGCGAAAAAAAGAAAGGACTAGCGAGGACAGATACGCAGTATTTT
v_gene: TRBV21-1
d_gene: -
j_gene: TRBJ2-3
abundance: -

CDR3aa: CRRGRRHISGANVLTF
CDR3nt: TGCAGGCGGGGGCGCAGGCATATCTCTGGGGCCAACGTCCTGACTTTC
v_gene: TRBV29-1
d_gene: -
j_gene: TRBJ2-6
abundance: once

CDR3aa: CASRLNTCPSGSSFLHTDTQYF
CDR3nt: TGTGCAAGTCGCTTGAATACTTGCCCTAGCGGGAGTAGTTTCTTACACACAGATACGCAGTATTTT
v_gene: TRBV12-2
d_gene: -
j_gene: TRBJ2-3
abundance: once

CDR3aa: CASSLGRRASSYNEQFF
CDR3nt: TGCGCCAGCAGCCTAGGGAGGCGGGCGAGCTCCTACAATGAGCAGTTCTTC
v_gene: TRBV5-1
d_gene: -
j_gene: TRBJ2-1
abundance: -

CDR3aa: CASSFSRFNEKLFF
CDR3nt: TGTGCCAGCAGTTTCTCTAGGTTTAATGAAAAACTGTTTTTT
v_gene: TRBV27
d_gene: -
j_gene: TRBJ1-4
abundance: -

CDR3aa: CASSQDASGRADTQYF
CDR3nt: TGCGCCAGCAGCCAAGATGCTAGCGGGAGGGCAGATACGCAGTATTTT
v_gene: TRBV4-3
d_gene: TRBD2
j_gene: TRBJ2-3
abundance: -

CDR3aa: CASSLEGIPNEKLFF
CDR3nt: TGTGCCAGCAGCTTGGAGGGGATACCTAATGAAAAACTGTTTTTT
v_gene: TRBV5-8
d_gene: -
j_gene: TRBJ1-4
abundance: once

CDR3aa: CASSSGTPYNEQFF
CDR3nt: TGTGCCAGCAGCTCCGGGACACCCTACAATGAGCAGTTCTTC
v_gene: TRBV5-4
d_gene: -
j_gene: TRBJ2-1
abundance: -

CDR3aa: CASSPRQGWSSGYTF
CDR3nt: TGTGCCAGCAGCCCCAGACAGGGTTGGTCCTCTGGCTACACCTTC
v_gene: TRBV4-2
d_gene: TRBD1
j_gene: TRBJ1-2
abundance: -